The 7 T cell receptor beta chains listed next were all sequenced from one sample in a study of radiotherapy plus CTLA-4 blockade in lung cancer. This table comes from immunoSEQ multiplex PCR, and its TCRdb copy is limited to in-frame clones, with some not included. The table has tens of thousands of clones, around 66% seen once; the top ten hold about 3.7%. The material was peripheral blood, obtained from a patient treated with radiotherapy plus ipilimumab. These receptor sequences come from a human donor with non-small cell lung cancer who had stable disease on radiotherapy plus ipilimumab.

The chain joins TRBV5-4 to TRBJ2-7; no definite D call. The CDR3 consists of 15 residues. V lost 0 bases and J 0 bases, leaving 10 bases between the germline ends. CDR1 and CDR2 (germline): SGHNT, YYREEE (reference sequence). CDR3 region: CASSLDLRSSYEQYF. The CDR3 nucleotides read TGTGCCAGCAGCTTGGATTTGCGGAGCTCCTACGAGCAGTACTTC. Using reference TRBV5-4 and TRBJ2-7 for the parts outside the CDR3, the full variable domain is ETGVTQSPTHLIKTRGQQVTLRCSSQSGHNTVSWYQQALGQGPQFIFQYYREEENGRGNFPPRFSGLQFPNYSSELNVNALELDDSALYLCASSLDLRSSYEQYFGPGTRLTVT.

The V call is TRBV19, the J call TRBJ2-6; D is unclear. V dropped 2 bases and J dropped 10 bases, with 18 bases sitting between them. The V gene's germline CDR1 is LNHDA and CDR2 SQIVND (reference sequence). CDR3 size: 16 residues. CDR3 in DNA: TGTGCCAGTAGTATAATCCCGGACGGTTGGGTTAACGTCCTGACTTTC. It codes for CASSIIPDGWVNVLTF. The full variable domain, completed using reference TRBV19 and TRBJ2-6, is DGGITQSPKYLFRKEGQNVTLSCEQNLNHDAMYWYRQDPGQGLRLIYYSQIVNDFQKGDIAEGYSVSREKKESFPLTVTSAQKNPTAFYLCASSIIPDGWVNVLTFGAGSRLTVL.

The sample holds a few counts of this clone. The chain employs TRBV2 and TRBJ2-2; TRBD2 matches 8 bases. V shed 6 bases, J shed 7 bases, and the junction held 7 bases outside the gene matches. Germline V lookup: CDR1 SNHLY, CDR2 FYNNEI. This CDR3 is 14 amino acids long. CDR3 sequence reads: CASREREKVGELFF. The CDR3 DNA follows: TGTGCCAGCAGGGAGCGGGAGAAAGTCGGGGAGCTGTTTTTT.

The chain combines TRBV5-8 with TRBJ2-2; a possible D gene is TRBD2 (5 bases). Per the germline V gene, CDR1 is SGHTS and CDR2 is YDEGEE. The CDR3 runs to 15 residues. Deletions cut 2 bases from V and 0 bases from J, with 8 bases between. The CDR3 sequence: CASSFGETNTGELFF. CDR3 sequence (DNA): TGTGCCAGCAGCTTCGGGGAGACGAACACCGGGGAGCTGTTTTTT.

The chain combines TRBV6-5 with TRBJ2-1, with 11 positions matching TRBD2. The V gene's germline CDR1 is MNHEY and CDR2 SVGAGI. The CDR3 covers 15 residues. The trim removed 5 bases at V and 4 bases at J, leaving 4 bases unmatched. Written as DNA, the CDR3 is TGTGCCAGCAGTCCCGGGACTAGCGGTTACAATGAGCAGTTCTTC. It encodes CASSPGTSGYNEQFF.

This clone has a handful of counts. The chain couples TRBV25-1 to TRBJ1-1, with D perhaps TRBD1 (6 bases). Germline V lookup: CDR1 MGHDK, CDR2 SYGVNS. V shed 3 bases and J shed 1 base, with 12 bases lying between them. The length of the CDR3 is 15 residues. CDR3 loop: CASSDWGPGNTEAFF. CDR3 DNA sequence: TGTGCCAGCAGTGATTGGGGGCCGGGGAACACTGAAGCTTTCTTT.

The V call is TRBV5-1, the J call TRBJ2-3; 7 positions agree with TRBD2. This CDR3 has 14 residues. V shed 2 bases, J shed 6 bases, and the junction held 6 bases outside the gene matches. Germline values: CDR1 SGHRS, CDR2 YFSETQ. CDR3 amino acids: CASSLRAGSDTQYF. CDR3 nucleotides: TGCGCCAGCAGCTTAAGAGCGGGGAGCGATACGCAGTATTTT. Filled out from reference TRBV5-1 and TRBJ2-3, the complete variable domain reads KAGVTQTPRYLIKTRGQQVTLSCSPISGHRSVSWYQQTPGQGLQFLFEYFSETQRNKGNFPGRFSGRQFSNSRSEMNVSTLELGDSALYLCASSLRAGSDTQYFGPGTRLTVL.